One sample yielded the 27 T cell receptor beta chains listed below, sequenced in a study of CD8+ T cells in alopecia areata. Specified treatment: oral pan-JAK inhibitor, 5-10 mg twice daily. RNA extraction and reverse transcription yielded cDNA as sequencing template. Sequencing used immunoSEQ multiplex PCR; TCRdb keeps in-frame clones, though not all of them. The sample has about 210,000 clones, approximately 65% seen once. The sample here was CD4+ T cells sorted from blood, taken at approximately week 42, from a patient treated with tofacitinib. The receptors shown here come from a human donor with alopecia areata.

This clone has a handful of counts. V usage is TRBV9 and J usage is TRBJ1-1; D not resolved. Germline loops: CDR1 SGDLS, CDR2 YYNGEE. The CDR3 spans 13 residues. V shed 1 base and J shed 0 bases, with 4 bases lying between them. The CDR3 DNA reads TGTGCCAGCAGCGTATTAGTGAACACTGAAGCTTTCTTT. It is translated as CASSVLVNTEAFF. Together with reference TRBV9 and TRBJ1-1, the CDR3 gives the full variable domain: DSGVTQTPKHLITATGQRVTLRCSPRSGDLSVYWYQQSLDQGLQFLIQYYNGEERAKGNILERFSAQQFPDLHSELNLSSLELGDSALYFCASSVLVNTEAFFGQGTRLTVV.

The CDR3 is CASSMRWEDQPQHF. The DNA for the CDR3 is TGTGCCAGCAGCATGAGGTGGGAGGATCAGCCCCAGCATTTT. The V call is TRBV7-2, the J call TRBJ1-5; D is uncertain. The CDR3 is made up of 14 amino acids. Germline-derived CDR1 and CDR2 are SGHTA and FQGNSA. Trimming left V 5 bases short and J 5 bases short, with 13 bases between.

The chain links TRBV9 to TRBJ2-2; D remains ambiguous. CDR1 and CDR2 (germline): SGDLS, YYNGEE. The CDR3 runs 18 residues. The germline V and J ends were trimmed by 4 bases and 8 bases, with 27 bases remaining between them. The CDR3 reads CASSPLTTGQNNGGELFF. In nucleotides, the CDR3 is TGTGCCAGCAGCCCACTCACCACGGGCCAGAACAACGGAGGGGAGCTGTTTTTT. The variable domain in full, completed from reference TRBV9 and TRBJ2-2, reads DSGVTQTPKHLITATGQRVTLRCSPRSGDLSVYWYQQSLDQGLQFLIQYYNGEERAKGNILERFSAQQFPDLHSELNLSSLELGDSALYFCASSPLTTGQNNGGELFFGEGSRLTVL.

The J gene is TRBJ1-5, the V gene TRBV4-1; 7 bases align to TRBD1. The CDR3 runs to 17 residues. Germline V gene data show CDR1 as MGHRA and CDR2 as YSYEKL. V shed 0 bases, J shed 4 bases, and the junction held 9 bases outside the gene matches. This CDR3 reads CASSQETGPLMNQPQHF. CDR3 nucleotide sequence: TGCGCCAGCAGCCAAGAGACAGGGCCCCTAATGAATCAGCCCCAGCATTTT.

This clone was seen a few times. The CDR3: CSVKTGGIYEQYF. The CDR3 DNA sequence: TGCAGCGTGAAGACAGGGGGCATCTACGAGCAGTACTTC. The rearrangement uses TRBV29-1 and TRBJ2-7; 10 bases align to TRBD1. CDR3 length: 13 amino acids. Germline CDR1 reads SQVTM; CDR2 reads ANQGSEA. Germline trimming cut 6 bases from V and 3 bases from J; bases unmatched to any gene: 5.

CDR3 sequence: CAWSPQGVYEQYF. The DNA for the CDR3 is TGTGCCTGGAGCCCCCAGGGGGTCTACGAGCAGTACTTC. The chain joins TRBV30 to TRBJ2-7, with 7 bases lining up with TRBD1. Losses at the gene ends were 3 bases for V and 3 bases for J; bases not matched to a gene: 5. The CDR3 loop spans 13 amino acids. Germline lookup yields CDR1 GTSNPN and CDR2 SVGIG (reference sequence).

This chain links TRBV7-6 with TRBJ1-5; D call uncertain. Deletions cut 4 bases from V and 4 bases from J, with 11 bases between. Germline CDR1 is SGHVS and CDR2 is FNYEAQ. The CDR3 totals 14 residues. As DNA, the CDR3 is TGTGCCAGCAGCTCTTCGGGGTGGAATCAGCCCCAGCATTTT. The encoded protein is CASSSSGWNQPQHF.

The chain joins TRBV29-1 to TRBJ1-6, with 9 nucleotides matching TRBD1. This CDR3 comprises 12 residues. Trimming cost V 4 bases and J 8 bases; bases outside gene matches: 0. Germline V gene lookup returns CDR1 SQVTM and CDR2 ANQGSEA. The CDR3 sequence: CSVGDRDSPLHF. For the CDR3, the DNA is TGCAGCGTTGGGGACAGGGATTCACCCCTCCACTTT.

This clone was observed a few times. The rearrangement links TRBV23-1 to TRBJ2-7; D uncertain. TRBV23-1 is noted as an ORF with a role that remains uncertain. The CDR3 is 12 amino acids. Between the trimmed V and J ends, which lost 4 bases and 7 bases, there was a span of 11 bases. The CDR3: CASSPRTAEQYF. The DNA of the CDR3 is TGCGCCAGCAGTCCCCGGACCGCAGAGCAGTACTTC.

V usage is TRBV29-1 and J usage is TRBJ2-3, with D unresolved. This CDR3 comprises 16 residues. Germline V gene sequence: CDR1 SQVTM, CDR2 ANQGSEA. V was cut by 0 bases and J by 0 bases, with 13 bases left in between. In nucleotides, the CDR3 is TGCAGCGTTGAAGATCCTAAGACACGGAGCACAGATACGCAGTATTTT. It encodes CSVEDPKTRSTDTQYF.

This clone appeared once. The chain uses TRBV5-1 and TRBJ2-5; D gene ambiguous. Germline V gene sequence: CDR1 SGHRS, CDR2 YFSETQ. V lost 4 bases and J lost 5, with 18 bases in between. This CDR3 is 15 amino acids long. The CDR3 DNA reads TGCGCCAGCAGCCCAGAGGCCGTCATCGGGGAGACCCAGTACTTC. This translates into CASSPEAVIGETQYF.

For this clone: Other DNA sequences in this specimen translate into the identical CDR3. The rearrangement links TRBV14 to TRBJ1-2; no definite D call. Germline V CDR1 and CDR2: SGHDN, FVKESK. The ends were cut back, 1 base at V and 4 bases at J, with 7 bases in the middle. This CDR3 region has 13 residues. The CDR3 loop is CASSQVRGYGYTF. The CDR3 DNA reads TGTGCCAGCAGCCAAGTACGCGGCTATGGCTACACCTTC.

The chain uses TRBV6-1 and TRBJ2-7; 8 bases align to TRBD1. This CDR3 is built from 15 residues. With 6 bases clipped from V and 1 base from J, the junction kept 8 bases outside the gene matches. Germline V CDR1 and CDR2: MNHNS, SASEGT. CDR3 nucleotide sequence: TGTGCCAGCAGGAGGACGGACAGGGATTCCTACGAGCAGTACTTC. Residues: CASRRTDRDSYEQYF.

V is TRBV29-1 and J is TRBJ2-5, with 8 nucleotides matching TRBD2. This CDR3 is built from 13 residues. With V trimmed by 4 bases and J by 6 bases, 7 bases remained unmatched. Per the germline V gene, CDR1 is SQVTM and CDR2 is ANQGSEA. Written as DNA, the CDR3 is TGCAGCGTTGGGACTAGCTCGACACAGACCCAGTACTTC. Encoded protein: CSVGTSSTQTQYF.

The V gene is TRBV4-3, the J gene TRBJ1-1; D ambiguous. The CDR3 consists of 14 residues. Trimming stripped 0 bases from V and 6 bases from J, with 11 bases between. In germline, CDR1 is LGHNA, CDR2 YSLEER. CDR3 protein: CASSQDSGLPEAFF. Here the CDR3 DNA reads TGCGCCAGCAGCCAAGATTCGGGGTTACCTGAAGCTTTCTTT.

Worth noting for this clone: Relative to the germline gene, one junction end is altered; a read error may explain this. The rearrangement links TRBV13 to TRBJ1-1; D gene uncertain. The CDR3 is made up of 15 amino acids. CDR1 is PRHDT and CDR2 is FYEKMQ in the germline V gene (reference sequence). The CDR3 nucleotides are TGTGCCAGCAGCTTCTCTATCGACGGGAGCACTGAAGCCTTCTTT. It is translated as CASSFSIDGSTEAFF.

The J gene is TRBJ1-6, the V gene TRBV9, with 8 bases matching TRBD1. The CDR3 has 14 residues. The germline CDR1 and CDR2 sequences are SGDLS and YYNGEE. The J segment lost 7 bases and the V segment lost 0 bases, leaving 0 bases of the junction unmatched. The DNA of the CDR3 is TGTGCCAGCAGCGTAGCAGGGGGCAATTCACCCCTCCACTTT. Residues: CASSVAGGNSPLHF. The variable domain in full, with the rest retrieved from reference TRBV9 and TRBJ1-6, is DSGVTQTPKHLITATGQRVTLRCSPRSGDLSVYWYQQSLDQGLQFLIQYYNGEERAKGNILERFSAQQFPDLHSELNLSSLELGDSALYFCASSVAGGNSPLHFGNGTRLTVT.

The genes are TRBV20-1 and TRBJ2-7, with D possibly called TRBD1 or TRBD2 (5 bases each). V was cut by 3 bases and J by 10 bases, with 13 bases left in between. This CDR3 has 11 amino acids. Per the germline V gene, CDR1 is DFQATT and CDR2 is SNEGSKA (reference sequence). The CDR3: CSASPGAVQYF. As DNA, the CDR3 is TGCAGTGCTAGCCCCGGGGCAGTACAGTACTTC.

This chain links TRBV20-1 with TRBJ2-5; D is ambiguous. Germline V gene data show CDR1 as DFQATT and CDR2 as SNEGSKA (reference sequence). This CDR3 has 11 amino acids. Trimming removed 2 bases at V and 4 bases at J, with 5 bases between. CDR3 in amino acids: CSARWGETQYF. As DNA, the CDR3 is TGCAGTGCTAGATGGGGAGAGACCCAGTACTTC.

The V gene is TRBV11-2, the J gene TRBJ1-2, with D perhaps TRBD1 (5 bases). The CDR3 spans 15 residues. Trimming cost V 1 base and J 6 bases, with 15 bases left between them. From germline, CDR1 is SGHAT and CDR2 FQNNGV. CDR3 protein: CASSLGYPAGNGYTF. The DNA for the CDR3 is TGTGCCAGCAGCTTAGGTTACCCCGCAGGGAATGGCTACACCTTC.

The rearrangement joins TRBV29-1 to TRBJ2-7, with D uncertain. Germline CDR1 SQVTM, CDR2 ANQGSEA. CDR3 length: 12 amino acids. V gave up 0 bases and J gave up 1 base, with 4 bases separating them. The CDR3 sequence is CSVEDTSYEQYF. The CDR3 DNA follows: TGCAGCGTTGAAGATACGTCCTACGAGCAGTACTTC.

The chain uses TRBV7-3 and TRBJ2-1, with 8 positions matching TRBD2. Germline values: CDR1 SGHTA, CDR2 FQGTGA. The CDR3 sequence is 16 residues long. V lost 4 bases and J lost 6; bases outside the gene matches: 11. The CDR3 DNA reads as TGTGCCAGCAGCTCCTCTCCGCGGGGGGACCCCAATGAGCAGTTCTTC. Translated: CASSSSPRGDPNEQFF.

The chain recombines TRBV5-1 with TRBJ2-1; 8 nucleotides line up with TRBD2. Trimming at V came to 4 bases and at J to 5 bases, leaving 8 bases not matched to a gene. The CDR3 runs 15 residues. The V gene's germline CDR1 is SGHRS and CDR2 YFSETQ. In nucleotides, the CDR3 is TGCGCCAGCAGCCCAGAGGGGACTAGACACAATGAGCAGTTCTTC. It encodes CASSPEGTRHNEQFF.

This rearrangement joins TRBV6-1 to TRBJ1-1; no clear D gene. The CDR3 length is 14 residues. Germline loops: CDR1 MNHNS, CDR2 SASEGT. The germline V and J ends were trimmed by 5 bases and 5 bases, with 15 bases remaining between them. DNA of the CDR3: TGTGCCAGCAGTCGGGAACGGGGTGGAACTGAAGCTTTCTTT. Protein: CASSRERGGTEAFF.

The CDR3 region is CASSQRADVGQFF. The CDR3 DNA is TGTGCCAGTAGTCAACGGGCGGACGTCGGGCAGTTCTTC. The chain carries TRBV19 and TRBJ2-1, with D unresolved. The CDR3 has 13 amino acids. CDR1 and CDR2 from the germline V gene are LNHDA and SQIVND (reference sequence). V was trimmed by 5 bases and J by 12 bases, leaving 17 bases between them. Full variable domain (outside the CDR3, taken from reference TRBV19 and TRBJ2-1): DGGITQSPKYLFRKEGQNVTLSCEQNLNHDAMYWYRQDPGQGLRLIYYSQIVNDFQKGDIAEGYSVSREKKESFPLTVTSAQKNPTAFYLCASSQRADVGQFFGPGTRLTVL.

The chain employs TRBV7-2 and TRBJ2-1; 10 bases align to TRBD2. This CDR3 has 15 residues. Germline V gene sequence: CDR1 SGHTA, CDR2 FQGNSA. Germline trimming cut 3 bases from V and 15 bases from J; bases unmatched to any gene: 14. DNA for the CDR3: TGTGCCAGCAGCTTGCAAGCGGGGGGGCCGCCCGACACGTTCTTC. Its translation is CASSLQAGGPPDTFF. The variable domain in full, completed from reference TRBV7-2 and TRBJ2-1, reads GAGVSQSPSNKVTEKGKDVELRCDPISGHTALYWYRQSLGQGLEFLIYFQGNSAPDKSGLPSDRFSAERTGGSVSTLTIQRTQQEDSAVYLCASSLQAGGPPDTFFGPGTRLTVL.

This clone was counted once. The V gene is TRBV6-1, the J gene TRBJ2-1, with D unclear. The CDR3 is 14 residues long. CDR1 is MNHNS and CDR2 is SASEGT in the germline V gene. Trimming cost V 6 bases and J 0 bases, with 9 bases left between them. The CDR3 nucleotides read TGTGCCAGCAGGGCCGATGGCTCCTACAATGAGCAGTTCTTC. It specifies CASRADGSYNEQFF.